The clone carrying this T cell receptor beta chain was seen a handful of times. Its antigen is still unknown. This sample was included in a study of vaccination effects on CD4 cells after COVID-19. Study details: Every participant took two doses of the BNT162b2 or mRNA-1273 vaccine.

Antigen-specific CD4+ T cells were first expanded with viral peptide pools by the ViraFEST assay and only then sequenced. CD4+ T cell isolation took place after less than 13 days of culture. Vaccine recipients, nucleocapsid antibody negative, had no prior SARS-CoV-2 infection. Each culture had half its medium swapped for IL-2 medium on days 3 and 7. Study-wide results and caveats: Researchers reported few convalescent patients and no early post-infection timepoints in the study. Nearly all vaccine-induced clones in healthy recipients recognized only SARS-CoV-2.

Libraries were prepared by immunoSEQ multiplex PCR; TCRdb keeps only in-frame clonotypes and omits some of them. The repertoire holds about 34,000 clones, with 55% to 85% as singletons. This CDR3 spans 13 amino acids. CDR1 and CDR2 from the germline V gene are LNHDA and SQIVND (reference sequence). The germline V and J ends were trimmed by 5 bases and 4 bases, with 9 bases remaining between them. This sample comprised CD4+ T cells from PBMCs cultured with HCoV-OC43 spike peptides, obtained before COVID-19 vaccination. Stated subset: HCoV-OC43 spike overlapping peptide pool stimulation. This chain uses TRBV19 with TRBJ1-3, with no clear D. The receptor was derived from a human donor who received a COVID-19 vaccine. The CDR3 region has the DNA TGTGCCAGTAGTCGAGTGTCGGGAAACACCATATATTTT. Translating it yields CASSRVSGNTIYF.